Below are 11 T cell receptor beta chains sequenced from a single sample in a study of T cell responses to AZD1222 COVID-19 vaccine. TCRdb keeps only in-frame clones here, not all; method: immunoSEQ multiplex PCR. This sample has 150,000 or so clones, with around 93% found just once. The material sequenced was peripheral blood, taken 28 days after the second AZD1222 dose. The receptor source for this set is an adult who received the AZD1222 COVID-19 vaccine.

The chain employs TRBV28 and TRBJ1-1, with D unclear. The germline CDR1 and CDR2 sequences are MDHEN and SYDVKM. Trimming removed 5 bases from V and 6 bases from J, with 10 bases in between. The CDR3 totals 12 residues. CDR3 protein: CASSLLAAEAFF. CDR3 nucleotide sequence: TGTGCCAGCAGTCTTTTGGCCGCTGAAGCTTTCTTT.

The chain joins TRBV7-8 to TRBJ2-4; a possible D gene is TRBD2 (7 bases). CDR1 SGHVS and CDR2 FQNEAQ come from the germline V gene. The CDR3 runs to 18 residues. Trimming left V 2 bases short and J 1 base short, with 18 bases between. The CDR3 sequence: CASSLTGGRVAAKNIQYF. Written as DNA, the CDR3 is TGTGCCAGCAGCTTAACCGGGGGGCGAGTCGCGGCCAAAAACATTCAGTACTTC.

The chain is built from TRBV5-1 and TRBJ2-3; no firm D call. The CDR3 contains 16 residues. Deletions cut 2 bases from V and 0 bases from J, with 13 bases between. CDR1 is SGHRS, CDR2 YFSETQ, per germline. The CDR3 DNA reads TGCGCCAGCAGCTTAAACGGACCCTATAGCACAGATACGCAGTATTTT. Protein product: CASSLNGPYSTDTQYF.

This chain's CDR3 is CASSQGGGRDTQYF. Here the CDR3 DNA reads TGCGCCAGCAGCCAAGGGGGTGGGAGAGATACGCAGTATTTT. This chain uses TRBV4-1 with TRBJ2-3; TRBD2 is a possible D gene (5 bases). Germline V gives CDR1 MGHRA, CDR2 YSYEKL. V lost 1 base and J 5 bases, leaving 10 bases between the germline ends. This CDR3 has 14 amino acids.

J is TRBJ1-1 and V is TRBV10-2; TRBD1 might be the D (6 bases). The CDR3 is made up of 15 amino acids. With 2 bases removed from V and 0 bases from J, the gap between germline ends came to 10 bases. Germline CDR1 is WSHSY and CDR2 is SAAADI. CDR3: CASSEGQILNTEAFF. CDR3 nucleotide sequence: TGCGCCAGCAGTGAGGGACAGATCCTGAACACTGAAGCTTTCTTT.

This chain links TRBV5-8 with TRBJ1-2, with D perhaps matching TRBD1 (6 bases). CDR1 and CDR2 (germline): SGHTS, YDEGEE. The CDR3 extends over 18 amino acids. V was pared by 1 base and J by 5 bases, with 24 bases between. CDR3 protein: CASSLFGGSGGLSYGYTF. CDR3 DNA: TGTGCCAGCAGCTTGTTCGGGGGCTCGGGGGGTTTGTCTTATGGCTACACCTTC.

The V and J genes are TRBV28 and TRBJ1-4; D remains unclear. The CDR3 is made up of 12 amino acids. Germline V gene lookup returns CDR1 MDHEN and CDR2 SYDVKM. The V and J ends lost 6 bases and 6 bases respectively, with 8 bases between them. Here the CDR3 DNA reads TGTGCCAGCAGCCTCGCGCATGAAAAACTGTTTTTT. Translating it yields CASSLAHEKLFF.

CDR3 sequence (DNA): TGTGCCAGCAGCCCACCTCCCCTCTCTGGAAACACCATATATTTT. Amino acids: CASSPPPLSGNTIYF. The rearrangement uses TRBV7-6 and TRBJ1-3, with no clear D. The CDR3 runs 15 residues. CDR1 and CDR2 from the germline V gene are SGHVS and FNYEAQ. The V end lost 5 bases, the J end lost 0 bases, and 11 bases lay between the germline ends. Supplemented by reference TRBV7-6 and TRBJ1-3, the full variable domain reads GAGVSQSPRYKVTKRGQDVALRCDPISGHVSLYWYRQALGQGPEFLTYFNYEAQQDKSGLPNDRFSAERPEGSISTLTIQRTEQRDSAMYRCASSPPPLSGNTIYFGEGSWLTVV.

The J gene is TRBJ2-3, the V gene TRBV9, with 10 bases identical to TRBD1. V lost 3 bases and J lost 4; bases outside the gene matches: 2. CDR3 length: 14 residues. Germline CDR1 reads SGDLS; CDR2 reads YYNGEE. The CDR3 nucleotides read TGTGCCAGCAGCGGGGACAGGGGCCCAGATACGCAGTATTTT. Its translation is CASSGDRGPDTQYF. The variable domain in full, with the rest retrieved from reference TRBV9 and TRBJ2-3, is DSGVTQTPKHLITATGQRVTLRCSPRSGDLSVYWYQQSLDQGLQFLIQYYNGEERAKGNILERFSAQQFPDLHSELNLSSLELGDSALYFCASSGDRGPDTQYFGPGTRLTVL.

V gene TRBV28 combines with J gene TRBJ2-7; 8 nucleotides match TRBD2. The CDR3 has 13 residues. Germline lookup yields CDR1 MDHEN and CDR2 SYDVKM. The trim removed 2 bases at V and 7 bases at J, leaving 4 bases unmatched. CDR3 nucleotides: TGTGCCAGCAGTTTACCCGGGGGGGTGGAGCAGTACTTC. This codes for CASSLPGGVEQYF. The whole variable domain, filled in from reference TRBV28 and TRBJ2-7, reads DVKVTQSSRYLVKRTGEKVFLECVQDMDHENMFWYRQDPGLGLRLIYFSYDVKMKEKGDIPEGYSVSREKKERFSLILESASTNQTSMYLCASSLPGGVEQYFGPGTRLTVT.

This rearrangement joins TRBV27 to TRBJ2-3, with TRBD2 matching over 9 bases. This CDR3 spans 16 amino acids. Trimming took 4 bases from V and 1 from J; bases not matched to a gene: 6. Per the germline V gene, CDR1 is MNHEY and CDR2 is SMNVEV (reference sequence). CDR3 residues: CASSSRKRGGTDTQYF. The CDR3 coding sequence is TGTGCCAGCAGTTCCCGTAAGCGGGGGGGCACAGATACGCAGTATTTT.